This entry lists 30 T cell receptor beta chains sequenced from one sample in a study of patients and donors after allogeneic stem cell transplantation. Via MiXCR, TCRdb re-called the RT-PCR reads, giving one row per CDR3 protein. Of approximately 200,000 distinct CDR3 sequences listed, less than 50% are singletons. Material: blood, either unsorted or a sorted T cell fraction (not recorded which). All receptors come from a human donor who was either an allogeneic HSCT recipient or a stem cell or donor lymphocyte infusion donor (not recorded which). It is not recorded whose cells these are; they may come from a transplant donor.

The chain joins TRBV5-1 to TRBJ2-3, with TRBD1 matching over 7 bases. The V gene end was trimmed by 3 bases and the J gene end by 4 bases; junction bases not matched to a gene: 11. Looked up from germline, CDR1 is SGHRS and CDR2 is YFSETQ. The length of the CDR3 is 16 residues. DNA of the CDR3: TGCGCCAGCAGCTCCTACAAACGACAGGGCTCAGATACGCAGTATTTT. This codes for CASSSYKRQGSDTQYF.

The table lists this clonotype with a few counts. The junction and the germline gene differ at one end; a read error may be behind it. V is TRBV12-3 or TRBV12-4 and J is TRBJ1-2, with TRBD1 matching over 9 bases. The CDR3 sequence is 14 residues long. The CDR3 is CVSSLGDRAYGYTF. As DNA, the CDR3 is TGTGTCAGCAGTTTAGGGGACAGGGCCTATGGCTACACCTTC.

This CDR3 is CASSLETKNIQYF. The CDR3 DNA follows: TGTGCCAGCAGCTTAGAGACAAAAAACATTCAGTACTTC. The V and J genes are TRBV7-2 and TRBJ2-4; no clear D. V was shortened by 1 base and J by 4 bases, with 5 bases between the two germline ends. CDR3 length: 13 amino acids. Germline CDR1 SGHTA, CDR2 FQGNSA.

This sequence joins TRBV12-3 or TRBV12-4 and TRBJ1-1, with TRBD1 matching over 7 bases. Germline trimming cut 1 base from V and 1 base from J; bases unmatched to any gene: 6. The CDR3 extends over 16 amino acids. Written as DNA, the CDR3 is TGTGCCAGCAGTTTAGGCGCAGGGGGGGAGAACACTGAAGCTTTCTTT. This codes for CASSLGAGGENTEAFF.

The chain recombines TRBV12-3 or TRBV12-4 with TRBJ2-2; D uncertain. V gave up 5 bases and J gave up 5 bases, with 12 bases separating them. The CDR3 is 14 amino acids. The CDR3, as DNA: TGTGCCAGCAGTACCGTCGGCAGGACCGGGGAGCTGTTTTTT. Amino acids: CASSTVGRTGELFF.

The rearrangement joins TRBV9 to TRBJ1-5; 7 bases line up with TRBD1. In germline, CDR1 is SGDLS, CDR2 YYNGEE. Trimming removed 2 bases from V and 2 bases from J; junction bases left unmatched: 1. The CDR3 is made up of 14 amino acids. This CDR3 is CASSVTGGNQPQHF. The CDR3, as DNA: TGTGCCAGCAGCGTTACAGGGGGCAATCAGCCCCAGCATTTT.

With respect to this clonotype: Germline is not matched at one junction end, which may reflect a read error. V usage is TRBV28 and J usage is TRBJ2-1, with 7 bases that match TRBD1. This CDR3 comprises 11 residues. Germline V CDR1 and CDR2: MDHEN, SYDVKM. As DNA, the CDR3 is TGTGCCAGCAGTCCAGGACAGGACCCGACCTTC. This encodes CASSPGQDPTF.

This rearrangement joins TRBV20-1 to TRBJ2-7, with TRBD1 identical over 8 bases. J gave up 3 bases and V 2 bases, and 12 bases lay outside the gene matches. Germline V lookup: CDR1 DFQATT, CDR2 SNEGSKA (reference sequence). The CDR3 totals 16 residues. The CDR3 DNA reads as TGCAGTGCTAGAAGAATGGACAGGGATTGGGACTACGAGCAGTACTTC. As protein: CSARRMDRDWDYEQYF.

The gene calls are TRBV20-1 and TRBJ1-1; D not certain. The ends were cut back, 4 bases at V and 0 bases at J, with 15 bases in the middle. This CDR3 is 15 amino acids long. CDR1 and CDR2 (germline): DFQATT, SNEGSKA (reference sequence). The CDR3 region has the DNA TGCAGTGCTATGCTCCCAGCTAGCATGAACACTGAAGCTTTCTTT. Translating it yields CSAMLPASMNTEAFF.

The V and J genes are TRBV4-1 and TRBJ2-5; D uncertain. V was shortened by 4 bases and J by 2 bases, with 11 bases between the two germline ends. CDR1 and CDR2 from the germline V gene are MGHRA and YSYEKL. This CDR3 has 14 amino acids. The CDR3 DNA reads TGCGCCAGCAGCCGGCACGAGAGGCAAGAGACCCAGTACTTC. Its protein is CASSRHERQETQYF.

This clonotype showed up just a few times. V usage is TRBV15 and J usage is TRBJ1-2; D is uncertain. Germline values: CDR1 LNHNV, CDR2 YYDKDF (reference sequence). Trimming pared 4 bases from V and 4 bases from J, leaving 16 bases between. This CDR3 has 15 residues. CDR3: CATSISLGLLYGYTF. The CDR3 DNA follows: TGTGCCACCAGCATATCACTCGGGTTGCTCTATGGCTACACCTTC.

J is TRBJ1-1 and V is TRBV25-1; no clear D. Germline V CDR1 and CDR2: MGHDK, SYGVNS. Trimming removed 3 bases at V and 5 bases at J, with 22 bases between. The CDR3 sequence is 17 residues long. The CDR3 sequence is CASSDIGFGELGTEAFF. The CDR3 DNA reads TGTGCCAGCAGTGATATTGGGTTTGGAGAGTTGGGGACTGAAGCTTTCTTT.

V gene TRBV6-4 combines with J gene TRBJ1-1, with D hard to call. V lost 2 bases, J lost 1 base, and 14 bases lay in between. CDR1 is MRHNA and CDR2 is SNTAGT in the germline V gene. The CDR3 totals 16 residues. This CDR3 reads CASSDEDLLGNTEAFF. In nucleotides, the CDR3 is TGTGCCAGCAGTGACGAGGACCTCCTGGGGAACACTGAAGCTTTCTTT.

This clonotype was observed a handful of times. The genes are TRBV4-3 and TRBJ1-1; D not certain. CDR1 LGHNA and CDR2 YSLEER come from the germline V gene. Trimming stripped 0 bases from V and 5 bases from J, with 10 bases between. This CDR3 contains 14 residues. The CDR3 DNA follows: TGCGCCAGCAGCCAAGATCGTCCTGGGACTGAAGCTTTCTTT. Translated, it gives CASSQDRPGTEAFF.

As DNA, the CDR3 is TGTGCCTGGGCCACAGGGGTCAATGAAAAACTGTTTTTT. Translating it yields CAWATGVNEKLFF. The rearrangement links TRBV30 to TRBJ1-4; 7 bases map to TRBD1. V lost 5 bases to trimming and J lost 5 bases; unmatched junction nucleotides: 5. Per the germline V gene, CDR1 is GTSNPN and CDR2 is SVGIG (reference sequence). This CDR3 comprises 13 residues.

The rearrangement uses TRBV29-1 and TRBJ1-2, with D hard to call. The CDR3 is 9 residues long. In germline, CDR1 is SQVTM, CDR2 ANQGSEA. Between the trimmed V and J ends, which lost 8 bases and 10 bases, there was a span of 11 bases. CDR3 sequence (DNA): TGCAGCTGCTCCTCTGCCTACACCTTC. It encodes CSCSSAYTF.

This clonotype has a handful of counts. This sequence joins TRBV7-2 and TRBJ1-6, with D possibly matching TRBD1 (5 bases). The CDR3 runs 15 residues. CDR1 is SGHTA and CDR2 is FQGNSA in the germline V gene. Between the trimmed V and J ends, which lost 5 bases and 10 bases, there was a span of 18 bases. The CDR3 protein is CASSPRQTPGSPLHF. DNA of the CDR3: TGTGCCAGCAGCCCGAGACAGACCCCGGGGTCACCCCTCCACTTT.

A few counts support this clonotype. This chain joins TRBV10-3 and TRBJ1-1; maybe TRBD1 (6 bases). The CDR3 totals 12 residues. V was trimmed by 3 bases and J by 4 bases, leaving 6 bases between them. CDR1 and CDR2 (germline): ENHRY, SYGVKD. CDR3 protein: CAISDRGTEAFF. The CDR3 region has the DNA TGTGCCATCAGTGACAGGGGCACTGAAGCTTTCTTT.

This chain links TRBV6-2 or TRBV6-3 with TRBJ2-7; D may be TRBD1 or TRBD2 (5 bases each). V was clipped by 7 bases and J by 4 bases, with 17 bases between them. From germline, CDR1 is MNHEY and CDR2 SVGEGT. The CDR3 length is 14 residues. The CDR3 loop reads CASIRGQGSYEQYF. CDR3 in DNA: TGTGCCAGCATCCGGGGCCAAGGGTCGTACGAGCAGTACTTC.

The chain uses TRBV11-2 and TRBJ1-6; D not certain. The CDR3 is made up of 15 amino acids. With 5 bases removed from V and 7 bases from J, the gap between germline ends came to 15 bases. The germline V gene has CDR1 SGHAT and CDR2 FQNNGV. The CDR3 bases are TGTGCCAGCAGCCCAGGTTGGAGTTTCAATTCACCCCTCCACTTT. Protein: CASSPGWSFNSPLHF.

This clonotype was observed a few times. This chain joins TRBV20-1 and TRBJ1-5; D is possibly TRBD1 (5 bases). V shed 1 base and J shed 7 bases, with 8 bases lying between them. Germline V CDR1 and CDR2: DFQATT, SNEGSKA (reference sequence). This CDR3 is 12 amino acids long. The CDR3 sequence: CSARGGDQPQHF. The DNA for the CDR3 is TGCAGTGCTAGAGGAGGGGACCAGCCCCAGCATTTT.

The chain has TRBV18 and TRBJ1-5; TRBD1 matches at 7 bases. The CDR3 contains 13 residues. V was pared by 6 bases and J by 5 bases, with 4 bases of the junction left unmatched. Looked up from germline, CDR1 is KGHSH and CDR2 is LQKENI. This CDR3 is CASSGDSYQPQHF. The CDR3 nucleotides read TGTGCCAGCTCCGGGGACAGTTATCAGCCCCAGCATTTT.

This chain uses TRBV20-1 with TRBJ1-2, with 9 bases that match TRBD1. This CDR3 has 14 residues. V gave up 3 bases and J gave up 6 bases; unmatched junction bases: 8. Germline lookup yields CDR1 DFQATT and CDR2 SNEGSKA (reference sequence). The CDR3 nucleotides are TGCAGTGCTAGGCGAGCCGGGACAGGGAATGGCTACACCTTC. Amino acids: CSARRAGTGNGYTF.

The chain has TRBV14 and TRBJ1-1; no firm D call. The CDR3 is made up of 16 amino acids. Trimming stripped 2 bases from V and 1 base from J, with 14 bases between. The germline CDR1 and CDR2 sequences are SGHDN and FVKESK. The chain's CDR3 is CASSQLRWTGNTEAFF. CDR3 nucleotide sequence: TGTGCCAGCAGCCAATTAAGATGGACGGGGAACACTGAAGCTTTCTTT.

This chain joins TRBV3-1 and TRBJ1-3, with TRBD1 matching 7 bases. The CDR3 totals 15 residues. V shed 1 base and J 0 bases; nucleotides not matched to a gene: 0. CDR1 and CDR2 from the germline V gene are LGHDT and YNNKEL (reference sequence). The CDR3 region is CASSQGDSSGNTIYF. Written as DNA, the CDR3 is TGTGCCAGCAGCCAAGGGGACAGCTCTGGAAACACCATATATTTT.

This clonotype turned up a few times. A junction end diverges from the germline sequence, so it may reflect a read error. The V and J genes are TRBV4-1 and TRBJ1-2, with D unresolved. This CDR3 comprises 12 residues. Germline V gene sequence: CDR1 MGHRA, CDR2 YSYEKL. CDR3 sequence (DNA): TGCGCCAGCAGCCAAGTCGGGCGCACGTTGTCCTTC. Protein sequence: CASSQVGRTLSF.

The chain recombines TRBV2 with TRBJ2-5, with TRBD2 matching 12 bases. V lost 6 bases, J lost 4 bases, and 15 bases stayed unmatched. CDR3 length: 18 amino acids. The germline V gene encodes CDR1 SNHLY and CDR2 FYNNEI. The CDR3 is CASRARLAGVTYGETQYF. The CDR3 region has the DNA TGTGCCAGCAGGGCTAGACTAGCGGGGGTCACGTACGGAGAGACCCAGTACTTC.

CDR3 region: CSATGTSQYTGELFF. The CDR3 nucleotides are TGCAGTGCCACTGGGACTAGCCAATACACCGGGGAGCTGTTTTTT. V and J are TRBV20-1 and TRBJ2-2; TRBD2 matches at 9 bases. CDR3 length: 15 residues. Germline CDR1 and CDR2: DFQATT and SNEGSKA (reference sequence). J lost 3 bases, V lost 6 bases, and 8 bases had no gene match.

The chain recombines TRBV18 with TRBJ1-5; D uncertain. V was clipped by 5 bases and J by 2 bases, with 10 bases between them. CDR1 and CDR2 from the germline V gene are KGHSH and LQKENI. CDR3 length: 14 residues. CDR3 in DNA: TGTGCCAGCTCAGAGAGGGAGGGCAATCAGCCCCAGCATTTT. Its translation: CASSEREGNQPQHF.

This sequence joins TRBV20-1 and TRBJ1-2; 8 nucleotides agree with TRBD1. Germline CDR1 and CDR2: DFQATT and SNEGSKA (reference sequence). Trimming at V came to 4 bases and at J to 4 bases, leaving 5 bases not matched to a gene. The length of the CDR3 is 13 residues. CDR3 in amino acids: CSANRGLGYGYTF. DNA for the CDR3: TGCAGTGCTAACAGGGGGTTGGGCTATGGCTACACCTTC.